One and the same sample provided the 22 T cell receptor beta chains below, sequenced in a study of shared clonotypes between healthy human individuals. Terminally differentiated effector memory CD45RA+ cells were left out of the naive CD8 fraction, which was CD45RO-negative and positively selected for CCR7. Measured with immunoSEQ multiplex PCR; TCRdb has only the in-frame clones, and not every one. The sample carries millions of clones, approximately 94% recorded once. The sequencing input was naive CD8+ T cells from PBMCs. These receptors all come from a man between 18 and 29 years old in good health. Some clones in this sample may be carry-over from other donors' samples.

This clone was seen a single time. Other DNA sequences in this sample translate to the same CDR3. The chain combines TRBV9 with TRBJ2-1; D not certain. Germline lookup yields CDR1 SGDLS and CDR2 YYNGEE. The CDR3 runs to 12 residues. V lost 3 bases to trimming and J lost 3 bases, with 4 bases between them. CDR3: CASSGNYNEQFF. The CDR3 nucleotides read TGTGCCAGCAGCGGGAACTACAATGAGCAGTTCTTC.

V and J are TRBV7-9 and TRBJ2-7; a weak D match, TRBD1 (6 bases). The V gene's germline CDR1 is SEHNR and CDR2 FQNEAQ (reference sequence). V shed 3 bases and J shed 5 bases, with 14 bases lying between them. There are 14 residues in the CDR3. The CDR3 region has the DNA TGTGCCAGCAGCTTTTCAGGGGCTACGAACGAGCAGTACTTC. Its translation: CASSFSGATNEQYF.

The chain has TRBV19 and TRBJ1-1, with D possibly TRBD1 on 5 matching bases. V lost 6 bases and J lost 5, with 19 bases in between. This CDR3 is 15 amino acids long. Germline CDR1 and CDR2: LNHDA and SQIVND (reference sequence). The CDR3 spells CASSPDRQIVTEAFF. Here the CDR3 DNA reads TGTGCCAGTAGCCCCGACCGACAGATTGTTACTGAAGCTTTCTTT.

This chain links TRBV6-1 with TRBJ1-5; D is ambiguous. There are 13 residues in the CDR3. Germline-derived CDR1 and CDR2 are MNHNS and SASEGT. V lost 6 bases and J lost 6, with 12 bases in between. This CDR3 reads CASRDRDSQPQHF. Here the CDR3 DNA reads TGTGCCAGCAGGGATCGAGACTCTCAGCCCCAGCATTTT.

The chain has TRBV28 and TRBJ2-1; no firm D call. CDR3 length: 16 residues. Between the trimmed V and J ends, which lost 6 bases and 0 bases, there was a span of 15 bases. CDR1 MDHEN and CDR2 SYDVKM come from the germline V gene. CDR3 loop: CASSTRLESSYNEQFF. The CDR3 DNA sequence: TGTGCCAGCAGCACAAGACTGGAGAGCTCCTACAATGAGCAGTTCTTC.

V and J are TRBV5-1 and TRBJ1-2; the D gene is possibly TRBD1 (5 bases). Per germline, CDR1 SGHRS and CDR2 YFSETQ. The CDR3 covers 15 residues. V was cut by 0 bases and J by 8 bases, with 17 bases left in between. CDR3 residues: CASSLADRGVWGYTF. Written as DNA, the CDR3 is TGCGCCAGCAGCTTGGCGGATAGGGGAGTGTGGGGCTACACCTTC.

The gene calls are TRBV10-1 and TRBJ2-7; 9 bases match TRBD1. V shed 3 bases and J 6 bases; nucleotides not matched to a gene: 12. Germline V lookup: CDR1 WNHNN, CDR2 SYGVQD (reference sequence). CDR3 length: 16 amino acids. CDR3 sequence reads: CASSDLMNRGLAEQYF. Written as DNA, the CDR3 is TGCGCCAGCAGTGACCTGATGAACAGGGGGCTCGCCGAGCAGTACTTC.

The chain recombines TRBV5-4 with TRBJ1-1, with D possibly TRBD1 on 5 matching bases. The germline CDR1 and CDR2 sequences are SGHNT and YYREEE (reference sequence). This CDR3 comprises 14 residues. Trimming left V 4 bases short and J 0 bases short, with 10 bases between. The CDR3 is CASSNRGMNTEAFF. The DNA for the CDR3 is TGTGCCAGCAGCAACCGGGGGATGAACACTGAAGCTTTCTTT.

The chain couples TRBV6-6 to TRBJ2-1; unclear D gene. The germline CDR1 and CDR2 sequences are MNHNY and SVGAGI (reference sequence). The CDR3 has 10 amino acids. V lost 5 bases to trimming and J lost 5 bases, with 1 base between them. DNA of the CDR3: TGTGCCAGCAGTCACAATGAGCAGTTCTTC. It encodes CASSHNEQFF.

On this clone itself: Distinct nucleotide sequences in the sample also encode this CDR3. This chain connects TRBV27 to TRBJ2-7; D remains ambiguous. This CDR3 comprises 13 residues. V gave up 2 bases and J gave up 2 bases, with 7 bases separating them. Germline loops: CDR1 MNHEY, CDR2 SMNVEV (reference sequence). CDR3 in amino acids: CASSLRETYEQYF. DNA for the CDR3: TGTGCCAGCAGTTTACGAGAAACCTACGAGCAGTACTTC.

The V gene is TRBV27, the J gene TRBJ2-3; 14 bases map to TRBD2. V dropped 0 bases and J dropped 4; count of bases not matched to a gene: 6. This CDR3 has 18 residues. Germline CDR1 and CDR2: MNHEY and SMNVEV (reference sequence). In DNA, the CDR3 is TGTGCCAGCAGTTTATCCCCACGACTAGCGGGAGGGCCAGATACGCAGTATTTT. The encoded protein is CASSLSPRLAGGPDTQYF.

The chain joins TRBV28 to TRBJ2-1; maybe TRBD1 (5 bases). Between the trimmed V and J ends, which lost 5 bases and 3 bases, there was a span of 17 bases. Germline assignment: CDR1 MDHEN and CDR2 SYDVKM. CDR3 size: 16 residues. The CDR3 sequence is CASSTSREGNYNEQFF. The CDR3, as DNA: TGTGCCAGCAGTACCTCCAGGGAAGGTAACTACAATGAGCAGTTCTTC.

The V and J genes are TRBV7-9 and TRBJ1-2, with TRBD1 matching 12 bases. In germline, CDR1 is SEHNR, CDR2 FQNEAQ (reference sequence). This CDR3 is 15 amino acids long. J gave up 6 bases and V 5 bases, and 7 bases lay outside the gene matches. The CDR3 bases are TGTGCCAGCAGCATTAGGGGACAGGGGGCCGATGGCTACACCTTC. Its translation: CASSIRGQGADGYTF. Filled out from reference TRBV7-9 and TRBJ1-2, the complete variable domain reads DTGVSQNPRHKITKRGQNVTFRCDPISEHNRLYWYRQTLGQGPEFLTYFQNEAQLEKSRLLSDRFSAERPKGSFSTLEIQRTEQGDSAMYLCASSIRGQGADGYTFGSGTRLTVV.

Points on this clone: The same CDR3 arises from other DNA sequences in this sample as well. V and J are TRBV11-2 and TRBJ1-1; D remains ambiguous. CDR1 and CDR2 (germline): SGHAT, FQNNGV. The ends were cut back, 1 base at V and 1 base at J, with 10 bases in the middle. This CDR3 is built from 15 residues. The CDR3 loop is CASSLVAGANTEAFF. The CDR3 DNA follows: TGTGCCAGCAGCTTAGTGGCAGGTGCGAACACTGAAGCTTTCTTT.

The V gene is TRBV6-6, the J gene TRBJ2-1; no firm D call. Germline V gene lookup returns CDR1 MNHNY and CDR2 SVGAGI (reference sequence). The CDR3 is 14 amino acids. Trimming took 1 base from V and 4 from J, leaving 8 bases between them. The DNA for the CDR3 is TGTGCCAGCAGTTACTTCCGCCTGTACAATGAGCAGTTCTTC. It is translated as CASSYFRLYNEQFF.

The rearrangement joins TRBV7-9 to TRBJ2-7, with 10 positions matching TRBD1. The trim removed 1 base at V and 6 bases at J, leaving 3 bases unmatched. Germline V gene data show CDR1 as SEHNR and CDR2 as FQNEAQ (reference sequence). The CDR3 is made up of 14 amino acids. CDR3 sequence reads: CASSLVGTGVEQYF. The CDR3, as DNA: TGTGCCAGCAGCTTAGTAGGGACAGGGGTCGAGCAGTACTTC.

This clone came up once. CDR3 sequence: CASSFGGLAGIGTGELFF. CDR3 bases: TGTGCCAGCAGCTTTGGGGGGCTAGCGGGAATTGGCACCGGGGAGCTGTTTTTT. The genes are TRBV7-6 and TRBJ2-2; 9 bases are shared with TRBD2. The CDR3 is 18 residues long. The V segment lost 3 bases and the J segment 4 bases; nucleotides outside the gene matches: 12. Germline loops: CDR1 SGHVS, CDR2 FNYEAQ.

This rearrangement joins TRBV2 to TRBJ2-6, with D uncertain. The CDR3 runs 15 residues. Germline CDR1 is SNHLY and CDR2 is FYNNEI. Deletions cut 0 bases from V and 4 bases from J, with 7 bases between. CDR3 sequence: CASSEAPLGANVLTF. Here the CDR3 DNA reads TGTGCCAGCAGTGAAGCCCCTTTGGGGGCCAACGTCCTGACTTTC.

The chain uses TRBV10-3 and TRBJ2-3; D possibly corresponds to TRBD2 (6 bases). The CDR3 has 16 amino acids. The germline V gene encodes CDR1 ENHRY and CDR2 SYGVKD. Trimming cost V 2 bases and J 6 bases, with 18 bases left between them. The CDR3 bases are TGTGCCATCAGTGAGCCGGGACGGCGGGGCCCGGATACGCAGTATTTT. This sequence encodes CAISEPGRRGPDTQYF.

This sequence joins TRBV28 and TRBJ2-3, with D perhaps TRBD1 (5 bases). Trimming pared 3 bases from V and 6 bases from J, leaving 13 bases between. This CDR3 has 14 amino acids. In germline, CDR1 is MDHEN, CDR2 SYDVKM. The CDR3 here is CASSFVRESDTQYF. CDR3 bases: TGTGCCAGCAGTTTCGTCAGGGAATCGGATACGCAGTATTTT.

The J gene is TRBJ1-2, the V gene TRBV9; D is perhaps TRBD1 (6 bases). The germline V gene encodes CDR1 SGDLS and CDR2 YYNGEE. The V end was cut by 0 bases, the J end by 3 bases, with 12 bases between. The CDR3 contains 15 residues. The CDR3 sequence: CASSVATDRDYGYTF. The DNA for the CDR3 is TGTGCCAGCAGCGTAGCTACGGACAGAGACTATGGCTACACCTTC.

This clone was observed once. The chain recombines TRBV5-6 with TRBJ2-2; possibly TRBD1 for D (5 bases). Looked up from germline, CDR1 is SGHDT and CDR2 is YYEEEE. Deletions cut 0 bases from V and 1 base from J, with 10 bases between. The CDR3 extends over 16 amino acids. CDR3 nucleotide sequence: TGTGCCAGCAGCTTGGACAGGCCCGAGAACACCGGGGAGCTGTTTTTT. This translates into CASSLDRPENTGELFF.